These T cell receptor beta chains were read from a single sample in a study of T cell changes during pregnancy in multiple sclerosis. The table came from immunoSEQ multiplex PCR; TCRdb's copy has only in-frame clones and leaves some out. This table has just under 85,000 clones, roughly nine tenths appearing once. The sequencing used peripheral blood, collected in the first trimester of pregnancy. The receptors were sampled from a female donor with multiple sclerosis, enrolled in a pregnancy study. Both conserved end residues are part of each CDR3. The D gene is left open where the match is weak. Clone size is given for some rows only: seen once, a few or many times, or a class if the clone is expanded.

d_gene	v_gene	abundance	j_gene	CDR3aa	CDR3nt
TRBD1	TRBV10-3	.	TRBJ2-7	CAISDKTGYSYEQYF	TGTGCCATCAGTGATAAGACAGGGTACTCCTACGAGCAGTACTTC
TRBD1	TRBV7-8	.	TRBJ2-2	CASSLGGGRTGELFF	TGTGCCAGCAGCTTAGGAGGGGGCCGGACCGGGGAGCTGTTTTTT
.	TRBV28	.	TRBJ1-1	CASSLGVNTEAFF	TGTGCCAGCAGTTTAGGAGTGAACACTGAAGCTTTCTTT
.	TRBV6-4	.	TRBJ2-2	CASSAGNTGELFF	TGTGCCAGCAGTGCCGGGAACACCGGGGAGCTGTTTTTT
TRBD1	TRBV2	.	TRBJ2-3	CASSASGQYTDTQYF	TGTGCCAGCAGTGCCTCGGGACAGTACACAGATACGCAGTATTTT
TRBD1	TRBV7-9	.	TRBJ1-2	CASSLVLQGAAEVRYTF	TGTGCCAGCAGCTTAGTACTCCAGGGGGCTGCGGAAGTAAGATACACCTTC
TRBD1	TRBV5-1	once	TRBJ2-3	CASSARPGQGSDTQYF	TGCGCCAGCAGTGCACGACCGGGACAGGGGTCGGATACGCAGTATTTT
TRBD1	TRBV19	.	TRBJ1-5	CASSMGQYSNQPQHF	TGTGCCAGTAGTATGGGACAGTATAGCAATCAGCCCCAGCATTTT
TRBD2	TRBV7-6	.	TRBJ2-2	CASTRLAGGPGELFF	TGTGCCAGCACCCGACTAGCGGGAGGGCCCGGGGAGCTGTTTTTT
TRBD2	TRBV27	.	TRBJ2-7	CASSWGAGGGYEQYF	TGTGCCAGCAGTTGGGGAGCGGGGGGAGGTTACGAGCAGTACTTC
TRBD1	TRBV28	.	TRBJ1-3	CASSLQGALGNTIYF	TGTGCCAGCAGTCTTCAGGGGGCGCTGGGAAACACCATATATTTT
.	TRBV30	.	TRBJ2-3	CAWTAGTSTDTQYF	TGTGCCTGGACCGCCGGGACAAGCACAGATACGCAGTATTTT
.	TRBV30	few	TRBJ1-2	CAWSGFLGDGYTF	TGTGCCTGGAGCGGTTTCTTAGGGGATGGCTACACCTTC
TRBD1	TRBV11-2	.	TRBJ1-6	CASSTRGTGFSSPLHF	TGTGCCAGCAGCACCCGAGGGACAGGTTTCAGTTCACCCCTCCACTTT